This T cell receptor (beta chain) was documented in a study of radiation and T cells in renal cell carcinoma. Study context: Nephrectomy followed 15 Gy stereotactic body radiation by 4 weeks. Findings and caveats of the study: Baseline intratumoral clonotype presence is unknown without pretreatment biopsies. In blood, top tumor clones expanded by 2 weeks, shrinking by 4.

In the case of this clone: What it recognizes is unknown.

The sample's time point: blood 2 weeks post-SBRT. Treatment described: 15 Gy SBRT to primary tumor, nephrectomy 4 weeks later. Assay used: immunoSEQ multiplex PCR; TCRdb lists only in-frame clones, some missing. The data contain tens of thousands of clones, approximately 80% of them singletons. Trimming removed 10 bases from V and 2 bases from J, with 12 bases in between. CDR1 and CDR2 from the germline V gene are MNHEY and SVGAGI. CDR3 size: 13 residues. The V and J genes are TRBV6-5 and TRBJ1-3; TRBD1 is a possible D gene (5 bases). This TCR was recovered from a woman in her sixties or seventies with renal cell carcinoma. This material consisted of blood, taken from a patient whose treatment included radiotherapy and nephrectomy. CDR3 protein: CATAQEPGNTIYF. The CDR3 region has the DNA TGTGCCACCGCACAGGAGCCTGGAAACACCATATATTTT.